The rows below give T cell receptor beta chains drawn from one sample of a study of blood T cells in healthy people across ages. One entry per CDR3 protein results from TCRdb running MiXCR on the 5' RACE reads. The repertoire has 800,000 or so distinct CDR3 sequences, roughly 25% of them found once; the top ten carry around 3.6%. These data are also associated with another study on T cells of mothers and their children.

The sequenced material came from blood. The source is a boy between 10 and 17 years old in good health. The CDR3 runs from the conserved cysteine through the conserved F or W. Fields, in order: V gene, CDR3 length, J gene, D gene, clone size, CDR3 protein, CDR3 DNA. The D gene is left open where the match is weak. Only part of the rows carry a size: once, few, many, or a class if the clone is expanded.

>TRBV29-1|14|TRBJ2-7|.|.
CSVASAVSSYEQYF
TGCAGCGTCGCCTCGGCGGTAAGCTCCTACGAGCAGTACTTC
>TRBV5-1|12|TRBJ2-5|TRBD1|few
CASWTGEWEQYF
TGCGCCAGCTGGACAGGGGAGTGGGAGCAGTACTTC
>TRBV29-1|14|TRBJ2-1|.|few
CSVDEGIPYNEQFF
TGCAGCGTGGACGAGGGAATCCCCTACAATGAGCAGTTCTTC
>TRBV4-1|14|TRBJ1-1|.|few
CASSQPTANTEAFF
TGCGCCAGCAGCCAGCCGACAGCGAACACTGAAGCTTTCTTT
>TRBV27|14|TRBJ2-7|.|.
CASIPRASSYEQYF
TGTGCCAGCATCCCCCGGGCGTCCTCCTACGAGCAGTACTTC
>TRBV6-1|15|TRBJ2-7|.|.
CASSFKDKAVYEQYF
TGTGCCAGCAGCTTTAAAGACAAAGCCGTCTACGAGCAGTACTTC
>TRBV16|15|TRBJ1-5|TRBD1|few
CASSQYQDRYQPQHF
TGTGCCAGCAGCCAATATCAGGACAGGTATCAGCCCCAGCATTTT
>TRBV18|15|TRBJ2-3|.|.
CASSPARASTDTQYF
TGTGCCAGCTCACCTGCCAGAGCTAGCACAGATACGCAGTATTTT
>TRBV5-1|15|TRBJ2-7|.|once
CASSWDTLGPHEQYF
TGCGCCAGCAGCTGGGATACCCTGGGACCTCACGAGCAGTACTTC
>TRBV5-4|13|TRBJ2-5|.|.
CASRRDTQETQYF
TGTGCCAGCAGACGCGACACACAAGAGACCCAGTACTTC
>TRBV9|14|TRBJ1-1|.|few
CASARAGLNTEAFF
TGTGCCAGTGCCCGCGCAGGGCTCAACACTGAAGCTTTCTTT
>TRBV28|18|TRBJ2-5|TRBD2|.
CASSSPLRSGSHKETQYF
TGTGCCAGCAGTTCCCCTCTTCGAAGCGGGAGCCATAAAGAGACCCAGTACTTC
>TRBV10-2|12|TRBJ2-5|.|few
CASSVAQETQYF
TGCGCCAGCAGTGTGGCCCAAGAGACCCAGTACTTC
>TRBV28|18|TRBJ2-1|TRBD2|.
CASRSGTSGGSSYNEQFF
TGTGCCAGCAGGTCCGGGACTAGCGGGGGGAGCTCCTACAATGAGCAGTTCTTC
>TRBV5-1|15|TRBJ1-4|.|.
CASSVQQGTNEKLFF
TGCGCCAGCAGCGTACAACAGGGAACTAATGAAAAACTGTTTTTT
>TRBV13|16|TRBJ2-7|TRBD1|.
CASSLVGGDRSYEQYF
TGTGCCAGCAGCTTAGTTGGTGGGGACAGGTCCTACGAGCAGTACTTC
>TRBV6-2/TRBV6-3|11|TRBJ1-4|TRBD1|.
CASSRQGELFF
TGTGCCAGCAGCCGACAGGGTGAACTGTTTTTT
>TRBV4-1|18|TRBJ1-5|.|few
CASSQASVGGWGNQPQHF
TGCGCCAGCAGCCAGGCCTCGGTAGGGGGTTGGGGCAATCAGCCCCAGCATTTT
>TRBV7-3|16|TRBJ2-1|TRBD2|few
CASSLRVTGGLNEQFF
TGTGCCAGCAGCTTAAGGGTGACGGGAGGTCTGAATGAGCAGTTCTTC
>TRBV29-1|15|TRBJ1-4|.|once
CSEYRPAGRNEKLFF
TGCAGCGAATACCGACCGGCGGGTCGGAATGAAAAACTGTTTTTT
>TRBV6-1|12|TRBJ2-5|.|few
CASSADLAAQYF
TGTGCCAGCAGTGCCGACTTGGCAGCCCAGTACTTC
>TRBV28|16|TRBJ2-7|TRBD2|.
CASRSGTSGGWHEQYF
TGTGCCAGCAGATCCGGGACTAGCGGGGGTTGGCACGAGCAGTACTTC
>TRBV20-1|17|TRBJ1-6|.|.
CSARDPTGPHYNSPLHF
TGCAGTGCTAGGGACCCTACAGGGCCGCACTATAATTCACCCCTCCACTTT
>TRBV28|13|TRBJ1-1|.|few
CASSRPIDTEAFF
TGTGCCAGCAGCCGGCCTATCGACACTGAAGCTTTCTTT
>TRBV7-2|15|TRBJ1-1|.|.
CASSLGQLMNTEAFF
TGTGCCAGCAGCCTTGGACAGCTCATGAACACTGAAGCTTTCTTT
>TRBV4-3|19|TRBJ1-3|.|few
CASSQEVGIRGSSGNTIYF
TGCGCCAGCAGCCAAGAGGTTGGGATTAGGGGGTCGTCTGGAAACACCATATATTTT
>TRBV10-2|15|TRBJ2-7|.|.
CASSAAAGSIYEQYF
TGCGCCAGCAGTGCTGCGGCGGGGTCAATCTACGAGCAGTACTTC
>TRBV20-1|14|TRBJ1-6|.|.
CSARDSAGSSPLHF
TGCAGTGCTAGAGATTCGGCAGGCAGTTCACCCCTCCACTTT
>TRBV28|14|TRBJ2-7|.|few
CASSSAGRDYEQYF
TGTGCCAGCAGTTCCGCCGGACGGGACTACGAGCAGTACTTC
>TRBV15|15|TRBJ2-1|TRBD1|.
CATSSYGTGKNEQFF
TGTGCCACCAGCAGCTACGGGACAGGGAAAAATGAGCAGTTCTTC
>TRBV2|15|TRBJ2-5|.|many
CASNLQGNSQETQYF
TGTGCCAGCAACTTACAGGGAAACTCCCAAGAGACCCAGTACTTC
>TRBV6-6|15|TRBJ2-7|TRBD2|.
CASSAATGTSYEQYF
TGTGCCAGCAGTGCCGCAACCGGGACTAGCTACGAGCAGTACTTC
>TRBV7-9|14|TRBJ1-3|.|.
CASGGGISGNTIYF
TGTGCCAGCGGAGGTGGTATCTCTGGAAACACCATATATTTT
>TRBV12-3/TRBV12-4|14|TRBJ1-3|.|.
CASGARGIGNTIYF
TGTGCCAGCGGGGCGCGTGGTATTGGAAACACCATATATTTT
>TRBV2|15|TRBJ2-1|.|few
CASSFFGGPYNEQFF
TGTGCCAGCAGCTTTTTTGGGGGTCCCTACAATGAGCAGTTCTTC
>TRBV7-8|12|TRBJ2-1|.|few
CASRDPAGEQFF
TGTGCCAGCAGGGACCCGGCGGGTGAGCAGTTCTTC
>TRBV6-2/TRBV6-3|15|TRBJ2-3|.|.
CASSYERVVSDTQYF
TGTGCCAGCAGTTACGAAAGGGTCGTGTCAGATACGCAGTATTTT
>TRBV7-2|13|TRBJ1-1|TRBD1|many
CASRGQPNTEAFF
TGTGCCAGCCGGGGACAGCCGAACACTGAAGCTTTCTTT
>TRBV27|14|TRBJ2-7|TRBD2|.
CASSYTGGVLEQYF
TGTGCCAGCAGTTACACGGGAGGGGTTCTCGAGCAGTACTTC
>TRBV20-1|13|TRBJ1-2|.|.
CSASPPFNYGYTF
TGCAGTGCTAGTCCTCCGTTTAACTATGGCTACACCTTC
>TRBV12-3/TRBV12-4|13|TRBJ2-1|.|few
CASSMGPNNEQFF
TGTGCCAGCAGTATGGGACCCAACAATGAGCAGTTCTTC
>TRBV4-3|15|TRBJ2-5|.|few
CASSQEWWGSETQYF
TGCGCCAGCAGCCAAGAGTGGTGGGGATCGGAGACCCAGTACTTC
>TRBV29-1|12|TRBJ2-5|.|many
CSGQRGEETQYF
TGCAGCGGTCAAAGGGGGGAGGAGACCCAGTACTTC
>TRBV9|15|TRBJ2-3|.|.
CASSVTPTSVDTQYF
TGTGCCAGCAGCGTAACCCCGACTAGTGTTGATACGCAGTATTTT
>TRBV7-6|14|TRBJ1-4|.|few
CASSLSVLNEKLFF
TGTGCCAGCAGCTTATCAGTTCTTAATGAAAAACTGTTTTTT
>TRBV7-6|17|TRBJ2-1|TRBD2|.
CASSLNGGGNSYNEQFF
TGTGCCAGCAGCTTAAATGGCGGGGGGAACTCCTACAATGAGCAGTTCTTC
>TRBV20-1|18|TRBJ2-1|TRBD2|.
CSATTRPIKREPPNEQFF
TGCAGTGCTACCACACGGCCTATCAAGCGGGAGCCCCCCAATGAGCAGTTCTTC
>TRBV6-2/TRBV6-3|14|TRBJ1-2|.|.
CASSRASALYGYTF
TGTGCCAGCAGTCGGGCCTCGGCTCTGTACGGCTACACCTTC
>TRBV6-5|18|TRBJ2-5|TRBD2|few
CASSYVPPGTSGGETQYF
TGTGCCAGCAGTTACGTTCCACCCGGGACTAGCGGGGGTGAGACCCAGTACTTC
>TRBV12-3/TRBV12-4|15|TRBJ1-4|.|.
CASSLDQATREKLFF
TGTGCCAGCAGTTTAGATCAGGCCACAAGGGAAAAACTGTTTTTT
>TRBV9|17|TRBJ2-5|.|.
CASNPLGNSGFQETQYF
TGTGCCAGCAACCCTCTCGGAAATAGCGGTTTCCAAGAGACCCAGTACTTC
>TRBV20-1|13|TRBJ2-7|TRBD1|.
CRTGTADSYEQYF
TGCAGAACCGGGACAGCGGATTCCTACGAGCAGTACTTC
>TRBV4-3|16|TRBJ1-2|TRBD1|few
CASSPHRTGGLYGYTF
TGCGCCAGCAGCCCCCATAGGACAGGGGGCCTCTATGGCTACACCTTC